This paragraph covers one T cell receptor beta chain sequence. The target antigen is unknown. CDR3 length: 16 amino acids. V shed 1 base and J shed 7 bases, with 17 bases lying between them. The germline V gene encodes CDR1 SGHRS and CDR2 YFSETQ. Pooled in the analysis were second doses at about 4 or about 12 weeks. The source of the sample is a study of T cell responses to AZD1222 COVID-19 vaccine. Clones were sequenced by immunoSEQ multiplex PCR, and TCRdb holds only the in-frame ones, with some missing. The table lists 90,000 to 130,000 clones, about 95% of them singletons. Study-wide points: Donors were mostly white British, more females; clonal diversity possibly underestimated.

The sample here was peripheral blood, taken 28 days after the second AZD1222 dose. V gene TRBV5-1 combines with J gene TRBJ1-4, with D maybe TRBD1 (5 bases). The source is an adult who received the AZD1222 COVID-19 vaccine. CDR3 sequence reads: CASSLFQGVKGEKLFF. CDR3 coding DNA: TGCGCCAGCAGCTTGTTCCAGGGCGTTAAGGGTGAAAAACTGTTTTTT.